Included here is one T cell receptor (beta chain) sequence, with context. The antigen remains undetermined. The sample is drawn from a study of CD8+ T cells in alopecia areata. Reverse transcribed after extraction, RNA yielded cDNA as the sequencing template. This table comes from immunoSEQ multiplex PCR, and its TCRdb copy is limited to in-frame clones, with some not included. The sample gives 150,000 to 200,000 clones, roughly 60% of which show up once; approximately 1.3% is in the top ten. Treatment here: oral pan-JAK inhibitor, 5-10 mg twice daily. The CDR3 totals 14 residues. Germline loops: CDR1 SNHLY, CDR2 FYNNEI. Overall study results and limits: Uncertain still, given a single nonresponder, is whether baseline CD8+ expansion links to response. Many of the expanded lesional clones endured in scalp and blood while on tofacitinib.

The chain is built from TRBV2 and TRBJ2-7; weak D call: TRBD2 (6 bases). The sequences come from CD4+ T cells sorted from blood, collected around week 50, from a patient treated with tofacitinib. The TCR was taken from a human donor with alopecia areata. The CDR3 sequence is CAMKRSSAYYEQYF. As DNA, the CDR3 is TGTGCGATGAAGCGGTCTAGCGCTTACTACGAGCAGTACTTC.